A selection of T cell receptor beta chains follows, all from one sample in a study of shared clonotypes between healthy human individuals. Repertoires were generated with immunoSEQ multiplex PCR, while TCRdb's copy carries only in-frame clones and drops some. The sample shows 2 million to 3 million clones, roughly 92% of them seen only once. Source material: naive CD4+ T cells sorted from blood. The receptor set was obtained from a man aged 18-30 years in good health. Both conserved end residues are part of each CDR3. The order of the fields is clone size, D gene, V gene, J gene, CDR3 protein, CDR3 DNA. A D gene is named only where the DNA matches it firmly. The size entry is marked missing in some rows and otherwise reads once, few, many or a size class.

-	TRBD2	TRBV2	TRBJ2-3	CASSEIGTSGLWTDTQYF	TGTGCCAGCAGTGAAATCGGGACTAGCGGCCTCTGGACAGATACGCAGTATTTT
once	TRBD2	TRBV7-2	TRBJ2-1	CASSLRSGRNEQFF	TGTGCCAGCAGCTTACGGAGCGGGAGAAATGAGCAGTTCTTC
-	-	TRBV19	TRBJ2-7	CASSIGPGINNEQYF	TGTGCCAGTAGTATAGGGCCGGGTATTAACAACGAGCAGTACTTC
-	-	TRBV6-1	TRBJ1-2	CASSRGWNYGYTF	TGTGCCAGCAGCCGCGGGTGGAACTATGGCTACACCTTC
once	-	TRBV11-2	TRBJ2-5	CASSLTGLKETQYF	TGTGCCAGCAGCTTAACGGGCCTAAAAGAGACCCAGTACTTC
-	TRBD2	TRBV11-2	TRBJ2-7	CASSRPGSAGVEQYF	TGTGCCAGCAGTCGACCCGGCTCGGCGGGGGTTGAGCAGTACTTC
few	-	TRBV20-1	TRBJ1-1	CSAKRDTEAFF	TGCAGTGCTAAAAGGGACACTGAAGCTTTCTTT
-	TRBD2	TRBV11-2	TRBJ2-1	CASSFTSGGAGEQFF	TGTGCCAGCAGCTTTACTAGCGGGGGGGCGGGTGAGCAGTTCTTC
few	TRBD2	TRBV18	TRBJ2-7	CASSPLAGESYEQYF	TGTGCCAGCTCACCGCTTGCGGGGGAATCCTACGAGCAGTACTTC
-	TRBD1	TRBV6-5	TRBJ1-2	CASSYTDRKNGYTF	TGTGCCAGCAGTTATACGGACAGGAAGAATGGCTACACCTTC
-	-	TRBV30	TRBJ1-6	CAWSVLGGLSPLHF	TGTGCCTGGAGTGTACTAGGGGGGTTATCACCCCTCCACTTT
-	-	TRBV7-7	TRBJ1-3	CASSLAAGNTIYF	TGTGCTAGCAGCTTAGCGGCGGGAAACACCATATATTTT
-	TRBD1	TRBV4-1	TRBJ2-1	CASSQEVQGEQFF	TGCGCCAGCAGCCAAGAGGTACAGGGGGAGCAGTTCTTC
-	-	TRBV9	TRBJ2-1	CASNPRAGATYNEQFF	TGTGCCAGCAACCCACGGGCGGGGGCCACCTACAATGAGCAGTTCTTC
-	-	TRBV12-5	TRBJ2-7	CASGLAPGLLSYEQYF	TGTGCTAGTGGTTTGGCACCGGGACTCCTTTCCTACGAGCAGTACTTC
-	-	TRBV11-2	TRBJ1-5	CASSLDRGSNQPQHF	TGTGCCAGCAGCTTAGACAGGGGTAGCAATCAGCCCCAGCATTTT